A selection of T cell receptor beta chains follows, all from one sample in a study of blood T cell repertoires in COVID-19. Sequencing was performed with immunoSEQ multiplex PCR; in TCRdb, only in-frame clones are kept and a portion is missing. The data contain 60,000 or so clones, roughly 80% of them singletons. The sequencing sample was made of peripheral blood. The receptor set was obtained from a human donor in a cohort sampled during active COVID-19. Each CDR3 is given with its conserved first and last residue. Each record gives: J gene, D gene, V gene, CDR3 length, clone size, CDR3 protein, CDR3 DNA. A D gene is named only where the DNA matches it firmly. Expanded clones are given a class, and other clones once, few, many or no size at all.

J: TRBJ2-5
D: .
V: TRBV5-1
length: 16
size: .
CDR3: CASSLAGRGPQETQYF
DNA: TGCGCCAGCAGCCTCGCCGGGCGGGGGCCCCAAGAGACCCAGTACTTC

J: TRBJ2-4
D: TRBD1
V: TRBV28
length: 15
size: .
CDR3: CASSWDRALQNIQYF
DNA: TGTGCCAGCAGCTGGGACAGGGCGTTGCAAAACATTCAGTACTTC

J: TRBJ1-2
D: TRBD1
V: TRBV10-3
length: 12
size: .
CDR3: CASIDRGGGYTF
DNA: TGTGCCAGTATTGACAGGGGGGGAGGCTACACCTTC

J: TRBJ2-5
D: TRBD1
V: TRBV10-3
length: 14
size: .
CDR3: CATSDRVGIETQYF
DNA: TGTGCCACCTCGGACAGGGTTGGTATAGAGACCCAGTACTTC

J: TRBJ2-3
D: TRBD2
V: TRBV2
length: 15
size: .
CDR3: CASSVLAGATNTQYF
DNA: TGTGCCAGCAGTGTCCTAGCGGGGGCCACAAATACGCAGTATTTT

J: TRBJ2-3
D: .
V: TRBV6-5
length: 14
size: .
CDR3: CASIPGEDTDTQYF
DNA: TGTGCCAGCATTCCGGGGGAAGACACAGATACGCAGTATTTT

J: TRBJ1-2
D: .
V: TRBV27
length: 16
size: .
CDR3: CASSAGTSSPLYGYTF
DNA: TGTGCCAGCAGCGCCGGGACATCCTCTCCCCTCTATGGCTACACCTTC

J: TRBJ2-4
D: .
V: TRBV10-2
length: 13
size: .
CDR3: CASSDGAKNIQYF
DNA: TGCGCCAGCAGTGACGGAGCCAAAAACATTCAGTACTTC

J: TRBJ1-5
D: TRBD1
V: TRBV5-6
length: 14
size: once
CDR3: CASSADRGNQPQHF
DNA: TGTGCCAGCAGCGCCGACAGGGGCAATCAGCCCCAGCATTTT

J: TRBJ1-2
D: TRBD1
V: TRBV18
length: 13
size: .
CDR3: CASSPTGFYGYTF
DNA: TGTGCCAGCTCACCGACAGGGTTCTATGGCTACACCTTC

J: TRBJ2-7
D: TRBD2
V: TRBV3-1/TRBV3-2
length: 17
size: .
CDR3: CASSHLAGARTTYEQYF
DNA: TGTGCCAGCAGCCACCTAGCGGGGGCCAGAACCACCTACGAGCAGTACTTC

J: TRBJ1-2
D: TRBD1
V: TRBV4-1
length: 15
size: .
CDR3: CASSQEDRAGYGYTF
DNA: TGCGCCAGCAGCCAAGAGGACAGGGCTGGCTATGGCTACACCTTC

J: TRBJ2-3
D: TRBD2
V: TRBV19
length: 14
size: .
CDR3: CASSLAGGPDTQYF
DNA: TGTGCCAGTAGTCTAGCGGGGGGGCCGGATACGCAGTATTTT

J: TRBJ1-1
D: TRBD1
V: TRBV3-1/TRBV3-2
length: 15
size: .
CDR3: CASSPKTGGNTEAFF
DNA: TGTGCCAGCAGCCCAAAAACAGGGGGGAACACTGAAGCTTTCTTT

J: TRBJ2-1
D: .
V: TRBV10-3
length: 19
size: .
CDR3: CAIRATTSGQRGGLNEQFF
DNA: TGTGCCATCAGGGCCACCACCTCCGGGCAGAGGGGGGGGCTGAATGAGCAGTTCTTC

J: TRBJ2-5
D: .
V: TRBV7-2
length: 14
size: .
CDR3: CASRSWRAQETQYF
DNA: TGTGCCAGCAGGTCTTGGCGGGCGCAAGAGACCCAGTACTTC

J: TRBJ1-4
D: TRBD1
V: TRBV27
length: 15
size: once
CDR3: CASSRYRGEREKLFF
DNA: TGTGCCAGCAGTCGATACAGGGGGGAGAGGGAAAAACTGTTTTTT

J: TRBJ2-2
D: TRBD2
V: TRBV19
length: 14
size: .
CDR3: CASKRGRDTGELFF
DNA: TGTGCCAGCAAGCGGGGTAGGGACACCGGGGAGCTGTTTTTT

J: TRBJ1-5
D: .
V: TRBV18
length: 14
size: .
CDR3: CASSLSGGVQPQHF
DNA: TGTGCCAGCTCCCTCAGCGGGGGCGTACAGCCCCAGCATTTT

J: TRBJ1-2
D: TRBD1
V: TRBV5-4
length: 15
size: .
CDR3: CASSLGQGGDYGYTF
DNA: TGTGCCAGCAGCTTGGGACAGGGGGGCGACTATGGCTACACCTTC

J: TRBJ1-6
D: .
V: TRBV2
length: 12
size: once
CDR3: CASSDGYSPLHF
DNA: TGTGCCAGCAGTGACGGGTATTCACCCCTCCACTTT

J: TRBJ2-1
D: .
V: TRBV11-3
length: 20
size: .
CDR3: CASSLDLEEGAKGPYNEQFF
DNA: TGTGCCAGCAGCTTAGATCTAGAGGAGGGGGCCAAAGGTCCCTACAATGAGCAGTTCTTC

J: TRBJ1-1
D: .
V: TRBV29-1
length: 13
size: .
CDR3: CSAVDPGRTEAFF
DNA: TGCAGCGCCGTTGATCCGGGAAGGACTGAAGCTTTCTTT

J: TRBJ1-2
D: .
V: TRBV4-1
length: 16
size: .
CDR3: CASSQDRDTTNYGYTF
DNA: TGCGCCAGCAGCCAAGATAGGGACACGACCAACTATGGCTACACCTTC

J: TRBJ2-1
D: .
V: TRBV2
length: 15
size: .
CDR3: CASSEGRASYNEQFF
DNA: TGTGCCAGCAGTGAAGGGCGGGCCTCCTACAATGAGCAGTTCTTC

J: TRBJ2-1
D: TRBD2
V: TRBV27
length: 14
size: medium-sized
CDR3: CASAPGGGYNEQFF
DNA: TGTGCCAGCGCGCCTGGGGGGGGTTACAATGAGCAGTTCTTC

J: TRBJ1-3
D: .
V: TRBV6-5
length: 14
size: .
CDR3: CASSRGAGGNTIYF
DNA: TGTGCCAGCAGCCGGGGGGCAGGGGGAAACACCATATATTTT

J: TRBJ1-2
D: .
V: TRBV30
length: 13
size: .
CDR3: CAWSVARNYGYTF
DNA: TGTGCCTGGAGTGTCGCCAGGAACTATGGCTACACCTTC

J: TRBJ1-6
D: TRBD1
V: TRBV5-5
length: 16
size: .
CDR3: CASSLAAQGFSSPLHF
DNA: TGTGCCAGCAGCTTGGCCGCACAGGGGTTTTCGTCACCCCTCCACTTT

J: TRBJ2-1
D: .
V: TRBV6-2/TRBV6-3
length: 15
size: .
CDR3: CASSLGGGPYNEQFF
DNA: TGTGCCAGCAGTTTGGGGGGGGGCCCCTACAATGAGCAGTTCTTC

J: TRBJ1-1
D: TRBD1
V: TRBV5-1
length: 13
size: once
CDR3: CASSAGQGTEAFF
DNA: TGCGCCAGCAGCGCAGGACAGGGGACTGAAGCTTTCTTT

J: TRBJ2-7
D: .
V: TRBV7-8
length: 14
size: once
CDR3: CASSLGQGTHEQYF
DNA: TGTGCCAGCAGCTTGGGGCAGGGAACCCACGAGCAGTACTTC

J: TRBJ1-1
D: .
V: TRBV19
length: 13
size: .
CDR3: CASSFTENTEAFF
DNA: TGTGCCAGTAGTTTCACAGAGAACACTGAAGCTTTCTTT

J: TRBJ1-1
D: TRBD1
V: TRBV20-1
length: 11
size: few
CDR3: CSATDRGRVFF
DNA: TGCAGTGCCACAGACAGGGGGAGGGTTTTCTTT

J: TRBJ2-3
D: .
V: TRBV9
length: 16
size: .
CDR3: CASSAAGAGRKDTQYF
DNA: TGTGCCAGCAGCGCCGCTGGGGCGGGGCGGAAGGATACGCAGTATTTT

J: TRBJ1-1
D: TRBD1
V: TRBV2
length: 18
size: few
CDR3: CATMVTGGARLGNTEAFF
DNA: TGTGCCACCATGGTTACAGGGGGCGCTCGGTTAGGCAACACTGAAGCTTTCTTT

J: TRBJ2-3
D: TRBD2
V: TRBV5-4
length: 16
size: .
CDR3: CASSSPIAGITDTQYF
DNA: TGTGCCAGCAGCTCCCCAATAGCGGGGATCACAGATACGCAGTATTTT

J: TRBJ1-1
D: TRBD1
V: TRBV10-2
length: 14
size: .
CDR3: CARQGALGDTEAFF
DNA: TGCGCCAGACAGGGGGCCCTGGGGGACACTGAAGCTTTCTTT

J: TRBJ2-2
D: .
V: TRBV28
length: 15
size: .
CDR3: CASSTPRGSTGELFF
DNA: TGTGCCAGCAGCACACCAAGGGGTTCCACCGGGGAGCTGTTTTTT

J: TRBJ2-2
D: .
V: TRBV19
length: 12
size: .
CDR3: CASSHRAGELFF
DNA: TGTGCCAGTAGCCACAGGGCTGGGGAGCTGTTTTTT